Listed below are T cell receptor beta chains from one sample, sequenced in a study of CD8+CD57+ T cells in acquired aplastic anemia. Using its own MiXCR run on the reads, TCRdb lists one record per CDR3 protein. Found here are about 98,000 distinct CDR3 sequences, around 70% of them singletons; the top ten hold approximately 65%. What was sequenced was sorted CD4+, CD8+, or CD8+CD57+ T cells (not recorded which) from PBMCs. The receptors derive from a human donor with aplastic anemia. CDR3s include the opening cysteine and the closing phenylalanine or tryptophan. The D gene is left open where the match is weak. Only part of the rows carry a size: once, few, many, or a class if the clone is expanded.

few	TRBV20-1	.	TRBJ2-1	CSASIADNEQFF	TGCAGTGCCAGTATAGCGGACAATGAGCAGTTCTTC
many	TRBV24-1	TRBD1	TRBJ2-1	CATSDPRTGVYNEQFF	TGTGCCACCAGTGATCCGAGGACAGGGGTATACAATGAGCAGTTCTTC
.	TRBV27	.	TRBJ2-2	CASGQRGASGELFF	TGTGCCAGCGGTCAACGTGGGGCGAGCGGGGAGCTGTTTTTT
.	TRBV2	.	TRBJ1-2	CASSEGRANYGYTF	TGTGCCAGCAGTGAAGGGAGAGCTAACTATGGCTACACCTTC
once	TRBV7-2	.	TRBJ2-5	CASSLRGKETQYF	TGTGCCAGCAGCCTCCGGGGGAAAGAGACCCAGTACTTC
.	TRBV7-6	.	TRBJ1-6	CASSLVPGPDSPLHF	TGTGCCAGCAGCTTAGTTCCGGGACCGGATTCACCCCTCCACTTT
once	TRBV10-1	TRBD2	TRBJ2-3	CASSDWLPGGSRTQYF	TGCGCCAGCAGTGATTGGTTACCGGGGGGATCACGTACGCAGTATTTT
.	TRBV5-1	TRBD2	TRBJ2-7	CASSSPGTRAYEQYF	TGCGCCAGCAGCTCGCCCGGGACTAGGGCCTACGAGCAGTACTTC
.	TRBV11-2	TRBD2	TRBJ2-7	CASSSRGGGLGYEQYF	TGTGCCAGCAGCTCACGCGGGGGGGGACTGGGATACGAGCAGTACTTC
.	TRBV2	TRBD1	TRBJ1-3	CASSDPYDRALSGNTIYF	TGTGCCAGCAGTGACCCTTACGACAGGGCCCTCTCTGGAAACACCATATATTTT
few	TRBV24-1	.	TRBJ1-6	CATSDFAGHSPLHF	TGTGCCACCAGTGATTTCGCAGGCCATTCACCCCTCCACTTT
.	TRBV6-4	TRBD2	TRBJ2-3	CASGGGDTDTQYF	TGTGCCAGCGGCGGGGGGGACACAGATACGCAGTATTTT
.	TRBV9	.	TRBJ2-2	CASSVVAHRAAGELFF	TGTGCCAGCAGCGTAGTCGCGCACAGGGCAGCGGGGGAGCTGTTTTTT
.	TRBV10-2	.	TRBJ2-1	CASSVGGGSYNEQFF	TGCGCCAGCAGTGTCGGCGGAGGCTCCTACAATGAGCAGTTCTTC
.	TRBV2	TRBD1	TRBJ2-5	CASRRDREETQYF	TGTGCCAGCAGAAGGGACAGAGAAGAGACCCAGTACTTC
few	TRBV10-3	TRBD2	TRBJ2-7	CAISGTSQNEQYF	TGTGCCATCAGTGGGACTAGTCAGAACGAGCAGTACTTC
many	TRBV11-3	.	TRBJ1-1	CASSLEPNTEAFF	TGTGCCAGCAGCTTAGAACCGAACACTGAAGCTTTCTTT
.	TRBV6-5	.	TRBJ2-3	CASSYAPTGSDTQYF	TGTGCCAGCAGTTACGCTCCGACAGGTTCAGATACGCAGTATTTT
.	TRBV20-1	.	TRBJ2-7	CSAAPGERARDEQYF	TGCAGTGCCGCGCCAGGGGAGCGCGCTCGCGACGAGCAGTACTTC
.	TRBV25-1	TRBD1	TRBJ2-7	CASSELGQGEYEQYF	TGTGCCAGCAGTGAACTGGGACAGGGGGAGTACGAGCAGTACTTC
few	TRBV15	.	TRBJ1-2	CATSIQKDGNYGYTF	TGTGCCACCAGCATACAGAAGGACGGTAACTATGGCTACACCTTC
.	TRBV2	TRBD2	TRBJ2-3	CANQLAGGTDTQYF	TGTGCCAACCAACTAGCGGGAGGCACAGATACGCAGTATTTT
.	TRBV5-8	.	TRBJ1-5	CASSEAVYSNQPQHF	TGTGCCAGCAGCGAGGCAGTATATAGCAATCAGCCCCAGCATTTT
.	TRBV5-1	TRBD2	TRBJ2-7	CASSGTSGGLSSYEQYF	TGCGCCAGCTCCGGGACTAGCGGGGGGCTGAGCTCCTACGAGCAGTACTTC
many	TRBV27	.	TRBJ1-6	CASSPRSNYNSPLHF	TGTGCCAGCAGTCCCCGGTCGAACTATAATTCACCCCTCCACTTT
.	TRBV5-1	.	TRBJ2-7	CASSLDGGREQYF	TGCGCCAGCAGCTTGGATGGGGGGCGGGAGCAGTACTTC
.	TRBV15	.	TRBJ1-3	CATSRAGINGNTIYF	TGTGCCACCAGCAGAGCAGGGATAAATGGAAACACCATATATTTT
.	TRBV24-1	TRBD1	TRBJ2-7	CATSDPGQGAYEQYF	TGTGCCACCAGTGATCCCGGGCAGGGGGCATACGAGCAGTACTTC
.	TRBV2	.	TRBJ1-1	CASIGDFNTEAFF	TGTGCCAGCATCGGCGACTTCAACACTGAAGCTTTCTTT
.	TRBV11-1	.	TRBJ2-2	CASSSYPQTKDTVELFF	TGTGCCAGCAGCTCCTACCCACAAACCAAGGACACCGTGGAGCTGTTTTTT
.	TRBV29-1	.	TRBJ1-5	CSVGSVGLEQPQHF	TGCAGCGTTGGGTCAGTGGGATTGGAACAGCCCCAGCATTTT
.	TRBV5-1	.	TRBJ2-1	CASKGTGAIYNEQFF	TGCGCCAGTAAGGGGACGGGAGCAATCTACAATGAGCAGTTCTTC
.	TRBV19	.	TRBJ1-2	CASTQSGLYGYTF	TGTGCCAGTACCCAAAGTGGGCTCTATGGCTACACCTTC
.	TRBV19	TRBD1	TRBJ1-2	CASSITTGGYTF	TGTGCCAGTAGTATAACGACAGGGGGCTACACCTTC
once	TRBV6-2/TRBV6-3	.	TRBJ2-7	CASRLEGGHEQYF	TGTGCCAGCAGACTCGAGGGAGGCCACGAGCAGTACTTC
once	TRBV19	TRBD1	TRBJ1-2	CASMEGAYGYTF	TGTGCCAGTATGGAGGGGGCCTATGGCTACACCTTC
.	TRBV2	TRBD2	TRBJ2-5	CASVTSGRPQETQYF	TGTGCCAGCGTGACTAGCGGGAGACCTCAAGAGACCCAGTACTTC
few	TRBV2	.	TRBJ1-6	CASSSQALGGSPLHF	TGTGCCAGCAGTTCACAGGCCCTAGGAGGATCACCCCTCCACTTT
.	TRBV7-6	.	TRBJ1-6	CASSLGGGFRSPLHF	TGTGCCAGCAGCTTAGGTGGGGGTTTCAGATCACCCCTCCACTTT
once	TRBV4-1	.	TRBJ1-6	CASSQDVKQGFGRGNSPLHF	TGCGCCAGCAGCCAAGACGTTAAGCAGGGTTTCGGTCGGGGTAATTCACCCCTCCACTTT
.	TRBV20-1	.	TRBJ2-7	CSARDQGEQYF	TGCAGTGCTAGAGATCAAGGCGAGCAGTACTTC
.	TRBV12-3/TRBV12-4	TRBD2	TRBJ2-5	CASSWASGIQETQYF	TGTGCCAGCAGTTGGGCTAGCGGAATCCAAGAGACCCAGTACTTC
.	TRBV7-9	.	TRBJ2-3	CASSPKWADTQYF	TGTGCCAGCAGCCCGAAGTGGGCAGATACGCAGTATTTT
.	TRBV14	.	TRBJ1-6	CASSQSGGNSPLHF	TGTGCCAGCAGCCAATCTGGCGGTAATTCACCCCTCCACTTT